This T cell receptor (beta chain) was found in a study of tumour-infiltrating T cells in Burkitt lymphoma. On the study more broadly: Overall and progression-free survival were predicted by productive clonality.

Clones were sequenced by immunoSEQ multiplex PCR, and TCRdb holds only the in-frame ones, with some missing. Here the sample spans fewer than 5,000 clones, 16% being singletons. Germline V gene sequence: CDR1 MNHEY, CDR2 SMNVEV (reference sequence). This CDR3 has 19 residues. The germline V and J ends were trimmed by 2 bases and 0 bases, with 20 bases remaining between them. This chain uses TRBV27 with TRBJ2-1, with D tentatively TRBD1 or TRBD2 (6 bases each). The clonotype originates from a human donor with diffuse large B-cell lymphoma. Some clones in this sample may be carry-over from other donors' samples. Sequencing was done on a sample of tumor tissue. CDR3 amino acids: CASSLTFIGGTSSYNEQFF. The CDR3 DNA reads TGTGCCAGCAGTTTAACTTTTATCGGGGGCACCAGCTCCTACAATGAGCAGTTCTTC.